Listed below are T cell receptor beta chains from one sample, sequenced in a study of cytomegalovirus exposure and HLA in healthy donors. Profiled with immunoSEQ multiplex PCR; TCRdb holds only in-frame clones, not every one. The data contain around 50,000 clones, 65% to 80% of them singletons. Sequencing input: PBMCs. The source of these receptors is a man aged 25 to 40 in good health and CMV-seronegative. Each CDR3 is given with its conserved first and last residue. A D gene is named only where the DNA matches it firmly. Only some rows state a clone size, as once, few, many or a class for expanded clones.

>.|TRBV2|.|TRBJ2-7
CASRAGYEQYF
TGTGCCAGTCGTGCAGGATACGAGCAGTACTTC
>TRBD1|TRBV6-6|.|TRBJ2-7
CASSRPTTGGEGEQYF
TGTGCCAGCAGTCGCCCCACAACAGGGGGCGAAGGCGAGCAGTACTTC
>TRBD1|TRBV19|.|TRBJ1-5
CASSMQGGLRQPQHF
TGTGCCAGTAGTATGCAGGGGGGCCTCCGTCAGCCCCAGCATTTT
>.|TRBV10-3|.|TRBJ1-5
CAIGAGVFNQPQHF
TGTGCCATCGGGGCAGGGGTCTTCAATCAGCCCCAGCATTTT
>.|TRBV29-1|.|TRBJ2-3
CSVRQGETDTQYF
TGCAGCGTCAGGCAGGGCGAAACAGATACGCAGTATTTT
>.|TRBV29-1|.|TRBJ1-1
CSVGPWGQGTEAFF
TGCAGCGTTGGGCCCTGGGGGCAGGGCACTGAAGCTTTCTTT
>TRBD1|TRBV15|few|TRBJ1-5
CATSRERQGTQPQHF
TGTGCCACCAGCAGAGAACGACAGGGTACTCAGCCCCAGCATTTT
>.|TRBV30|.|TRBJ2-7
CAWSVRGYEQYF
TGTGCCTGGAGTGTAAGGGGATACGAGCAGTACTTC
>.|TRBV5-1|.|TRBJ1-1
CASSLKSGGRDTEAFF
TGCGCCAGCAGCTTGAAGTCGGGGGGGCGAGACACTGAAGCTTTCTTT
>.|TRBV7-6|.|TRBJ2-7
CASSLESRAPKEQYF
TGTGCCAGCAGCTTAGAGTCCAGGGCCCCCAAGGAGCAGTACTTC
>.|TRBV5-6|.|TRBJ2-2
CASSLGQVNTGELFF
TGTGCCAGCAGCTTGGGGCAGGTGAACACCGGGGAGCTGTTTTTT
>TRBD2|TRBV2|.|TRBJ2-2
CASSVRAGVGTGELFF
TGTGCCAGCAGTGTTCGTGCGGGAGTGGGGACCGGGGAGCTGTTTTTT
>TRBD2|TRBV29-1|.|TRBJ2-3
CSVFIWAGVRRVTDTQYF
TGCAGCGTTTTTATTTGGGCGGGAGTTCGCCGTGTCACAGATACGCAGTATTTT
>.|TRBV5-5|.|TRBJ1-1
CASSLMANTEAFF
TGTGCCAGCAGCTTGATGGCGAACACTGAAGCTTTCTTT
>.|TRBV11-2|.|TRBJ1-2
CASSLRNRNYGYTF
TGTGCCAGCAGCTTACGTAACAGGAACTATGGCTACACCTTC
>TRBD1|TRBV27|.|TRBJ2-7
CASSLQPGQGVSYEQYF
TGTGCCAGCAGTTTACAACCCGGACAGGGCGTCTCCTACGAGCAGTACTTC
>TRBD1|TRBV4-1|.|TRBJ2-7
CASSPAGTGNYEQYF
TGCGCCAGCAGCCCCGCCGGGACAGGGAACTACGAGCAGTACTTC
>TRBD2|TRBV27|.|TRBJ2-1
CASSQTGTRDYNEQFF
TGTGCCAGCAGCCAAACCGGGACTAGAGACTACAATGAGCAGTTCTTC
>TRBD1|TRBV5-1|.|TRBJ2-7
CASSLAWTGSYEQYF
TGCGCCAGCAGCTTGGCTTGGACAGGGTCCTACGAGCAGTACTTC
>TRBD1|TRBV6-6|.|TRBJ2-7
CASSYKTGSYEQYF
TGTGCCAGCAGTTACAAGACAGGGTCCTACGAGCAGTACTTC
>.|TRBV11-2|.|TRBJ2-7
CASSLPGRFYEQYF
TGTGCCAGCAGCTTACCAGGCAGGTTCTACGAGCAGTACTTC
>.|TRBV29-1|few|TRBJ1-1
CSVGGVSEAFF
TGCAGCGTCGGGGGGGTCTCTGAAGCTTTCTTT
>.|TRBV5-4|once|TRBJ2-3
CASSLDWVGATDTQYF
TGTGCCAGCAGCTTGGATTGGGTGGGGGCCACAGATACGCAGTATTTT
>TRBD2|TRBV10-1|once|TRBJ2-1
CASTGLGRNEQFF
TGCGCCAGCACGGGACTAGGTCGCAATGAGCAGTTCTTC
>TRBD1|TRBV5-1|.|TRBJ2-7
CASSSTTGVLEQYF
TGCGCCAGCAGCAGCACCACAGGGGTGCTCGAGCAGTACTTC
>TRBD2|TRBV25-1|.|TRBJ2-7
CASKLRASGCYEQYF
TGTGCCAGCAAATTAAGGGCTAGCGGGTGCTACGAGCAGTACTTC
>.|TRBV10-1|few|TRBJ2-2
CASSESSIPGGELFF
TGCGCCAGCAGTGAGAGTTCGATTCCAGGCGGGGAGCTGTTTTTT
>.|TRBV29-1|few|TRBJ2-7
CSAVYGNRGDEKYF
TGCAGCGCTGTGTACGGGAATAGAGGCGACGAGAAGTACTTC
>TRBD2|TRBV6-1|few|TRBJ2-7
CASKVAGVNEQYF
TGTGCCAGCAAGGTAGCGGGAGTTAACGAGCAGTACTTC
>.|TRBV6-5|.|TRBJ2-7
CASRRFSGEQYF
TGTGCCAGCAGAAGATTTAGTGGCGAGCAGTACTTC
>TRBD1|TRBV4-1|.|TRBJ1-1
CASSQPGQGAGTEAFF
TGCGCCAGCAGCCAACCGGGACAGGGGGCGGGCACTGAAGCTTTCTTT